This T cell receptor (beta chain) originates from a study of cytomegalovirus exposure and HLA in healthy donors. Study-level points and caveats: CMV antigen specificity of three CMV-associated chains was confirmed in vitro. Whilst most TCR sequences proved rare, a subset of public TCRs occurred across many donors.

The method was immunoSEQ multiplex PCR; TCRdb's version includes in-frame clones alone and lacks a portion of them. The sample has 55,000 to 85,000 clones; less than 95% are singletons. Germline-derived CDR1 and CDR2 are MGHRA and YSYEKL. The CDR3 runs to 18 residues. V shed 2 bases, J shed 3 bases, and the junction held 11 bases outside the gene matches. About this clone itself: The antigen is undetermined.

Specimen: PBMCs. The chain uses TRBV4-1 and TRBJ1-5; 9 nucleotides align to TRBD1. This sequence was found in a young woman in good health and CMV-seronegative. The chain's CDR3 is CASSQNSRTGDTNQPQHF. In nucleotides, the CDR3 is TGCGCCAGCAGCCAAAATTCTAGGACAGGGGATACCAATCAGCCCCAGCATTTT.